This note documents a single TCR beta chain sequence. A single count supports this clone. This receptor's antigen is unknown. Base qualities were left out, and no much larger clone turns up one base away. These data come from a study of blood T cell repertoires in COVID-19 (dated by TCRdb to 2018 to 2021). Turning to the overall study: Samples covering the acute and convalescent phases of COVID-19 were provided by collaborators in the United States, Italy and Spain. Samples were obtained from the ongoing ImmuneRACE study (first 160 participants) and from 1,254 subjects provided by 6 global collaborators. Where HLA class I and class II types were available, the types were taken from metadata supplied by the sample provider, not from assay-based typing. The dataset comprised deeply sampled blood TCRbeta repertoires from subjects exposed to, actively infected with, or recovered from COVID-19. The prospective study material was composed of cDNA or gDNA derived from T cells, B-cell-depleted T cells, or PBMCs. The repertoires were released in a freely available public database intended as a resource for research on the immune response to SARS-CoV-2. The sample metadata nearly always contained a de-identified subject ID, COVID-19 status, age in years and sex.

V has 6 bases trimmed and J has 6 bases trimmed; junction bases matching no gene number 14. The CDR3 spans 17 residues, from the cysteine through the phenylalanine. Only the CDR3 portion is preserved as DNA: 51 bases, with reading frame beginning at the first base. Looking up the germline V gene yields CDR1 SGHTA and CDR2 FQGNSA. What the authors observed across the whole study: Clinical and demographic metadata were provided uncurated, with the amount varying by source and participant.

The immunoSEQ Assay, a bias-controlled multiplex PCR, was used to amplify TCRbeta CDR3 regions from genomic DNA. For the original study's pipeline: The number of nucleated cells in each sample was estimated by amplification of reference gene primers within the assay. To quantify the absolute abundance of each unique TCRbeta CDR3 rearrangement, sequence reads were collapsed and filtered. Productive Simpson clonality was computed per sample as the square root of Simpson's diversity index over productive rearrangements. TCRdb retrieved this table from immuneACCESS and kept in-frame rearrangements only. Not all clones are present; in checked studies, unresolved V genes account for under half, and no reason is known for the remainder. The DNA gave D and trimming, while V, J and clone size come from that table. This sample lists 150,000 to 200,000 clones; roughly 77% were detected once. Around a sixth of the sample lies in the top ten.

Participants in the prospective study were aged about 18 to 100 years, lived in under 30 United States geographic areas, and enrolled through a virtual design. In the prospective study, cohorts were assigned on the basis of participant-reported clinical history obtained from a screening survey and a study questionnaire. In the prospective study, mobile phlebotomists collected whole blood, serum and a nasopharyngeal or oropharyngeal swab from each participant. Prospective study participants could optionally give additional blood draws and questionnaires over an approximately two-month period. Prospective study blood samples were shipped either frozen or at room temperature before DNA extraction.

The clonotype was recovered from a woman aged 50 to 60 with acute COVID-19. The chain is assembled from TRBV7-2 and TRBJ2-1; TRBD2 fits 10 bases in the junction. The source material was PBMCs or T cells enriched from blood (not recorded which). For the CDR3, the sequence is CASRSQSGGALGNEQFF. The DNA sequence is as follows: TGTGCCAGCAGATCTCAGAGCGGGGGGGCTTTAGGCAATGAGCAGTTCTTC.